Each of the 5 T cell receptor beta chains below was sequenced from the same sample in a study of cytomegalovirus exposure and HLA in healthy donors. The study ran its PCR with 60 Vbeta and 13 Jbeta primers. Using immunoSEQ multiplex PCR, the repertoire was profiled, and TCRdb retains in-frame clones only, with some absent. The sample consists of around 55,000 clones, approximately 71% of them appearing once. Material for sequencing was PBMCs. The receptors derive from a man aged 40-49 years in good health and CMV-seropositive.

The chain uses TRBV30 and TRBJ1-5; D remains unclear. Trimming removed 0 bases at V and 3 bases at J, with 6 bases between. The CDR3 spans 13 residues. The germline V gene encodes CDR1 GTSNPN and CDR2 SVGIG (reference sequence). For the CDR3, the DNA is TGTGCCTGGAGTGTAACAGTCAATCAGCCCCAGCATTTT. This encodes CAWSVTVNQPQHF.

The V and J genes are TRBV7-2 and TRBJ2-3; no definite D call. Germline V gene sequence: CDR1 SGHTA, CDR2 FQGNSA. The CDR3 spans 12 residues. Trimming pared 5 bases from V and 2 bases from J, leaving 5 bases between. The CDR3 DNA sequence: TGTGCCAGCAGCCCTAACACAGATACGCAGTATTTT. Its protein product is CASSPNTDTQYF.

The chain links TRBV7-9 to TRBJ2-7, with a weak D call TRBD1 (5 bases). The germline gives CDR1 SEHNR, CDR2 FQNEAQ (reference sequence). V shed 1 base and J shed 0 bases, with 7 bases lying between them. The CDR3 has 14 amino acids. The CDR3 reads CASSLDRSSYEQYF. CDR3 coding DNA: TGTGCCAGCAGCTTAGACAGGAGCTCCTACGAGCAGTACTTC.

J is TRBJ1-1 and V is TRBV7-8, with unresolved D. In germline, CDR1 is SGHVS, CDR2 FQNEAQ. V shed 5 bases and J shed 1 base, with 8 bases lying between them. The length of the CDR3 is 13 residues. The CDR3: CASSLTGNTEAFF. Written as DNA, the CDR3 is TGTGCCAGCAGCCTCACGGGGAACACTGAAGCTTTCTTT.

V usage is TRBV7-8 and J usage is TRBJ2-1, with 7 bases aligning to TRBD1. Germline-derived CDR1 and CDR2 are SGHVS and FQNEAQ. CDR3 length: 13 residues. J gave up 6 bases and V 2 bases, and 1 base lay outside the gene matches. CDR3: CASSLNRGNEQFF. CDR3 DNA: TGTGCCAGCAGCTTAAACAGGGGCAATGAGCAGTTCTTC.